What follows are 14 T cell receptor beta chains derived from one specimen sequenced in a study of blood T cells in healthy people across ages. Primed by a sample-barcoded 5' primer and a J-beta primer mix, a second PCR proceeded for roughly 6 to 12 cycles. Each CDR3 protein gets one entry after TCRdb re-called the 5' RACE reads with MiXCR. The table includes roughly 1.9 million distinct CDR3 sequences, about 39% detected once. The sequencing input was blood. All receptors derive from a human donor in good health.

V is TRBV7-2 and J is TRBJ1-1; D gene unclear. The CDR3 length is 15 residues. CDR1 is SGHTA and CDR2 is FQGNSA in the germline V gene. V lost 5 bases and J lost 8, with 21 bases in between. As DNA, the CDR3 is TGTGCCAGCAGCCTCAACGGGCAGTTGAGTGGAGAAGCTTTCTTT. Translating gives CASSLNGQLSGEAFF.

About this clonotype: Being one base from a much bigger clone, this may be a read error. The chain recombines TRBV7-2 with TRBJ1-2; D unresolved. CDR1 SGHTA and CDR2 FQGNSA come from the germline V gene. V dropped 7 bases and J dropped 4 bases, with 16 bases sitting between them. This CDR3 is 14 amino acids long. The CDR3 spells CASNNDGRVYGYTF. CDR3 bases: TGTGCCAGCAACAACGACGGGCGGGTCTATGGCTACACCTTC.

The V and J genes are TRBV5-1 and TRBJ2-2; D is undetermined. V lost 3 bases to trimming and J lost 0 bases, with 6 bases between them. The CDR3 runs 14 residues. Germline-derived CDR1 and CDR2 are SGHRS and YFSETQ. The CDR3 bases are TGCGCCAGCAGCTCCAGATCGAACACCGGGGAGCTGTTTTTT. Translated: CASSSRSNTGELFF.

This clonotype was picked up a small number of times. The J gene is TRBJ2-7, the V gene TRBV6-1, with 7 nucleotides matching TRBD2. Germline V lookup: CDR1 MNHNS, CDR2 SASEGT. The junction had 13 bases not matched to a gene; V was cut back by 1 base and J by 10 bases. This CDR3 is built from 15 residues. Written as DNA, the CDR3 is TGTGCCAGCAGTGAAGTGGGAGGGAGACAAGAGGCCCAGTACTTC. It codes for CASSEVGGRQEAQYF.

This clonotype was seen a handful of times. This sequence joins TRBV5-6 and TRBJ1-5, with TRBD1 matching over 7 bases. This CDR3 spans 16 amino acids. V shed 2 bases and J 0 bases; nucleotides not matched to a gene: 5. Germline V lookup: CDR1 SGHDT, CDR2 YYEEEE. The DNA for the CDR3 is TGTGCCAGCAGCTTCCTGGACAGGTATAGCAATCAGCCCCAGCATTTT. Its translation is CASSFLDRYSNQPQHF.

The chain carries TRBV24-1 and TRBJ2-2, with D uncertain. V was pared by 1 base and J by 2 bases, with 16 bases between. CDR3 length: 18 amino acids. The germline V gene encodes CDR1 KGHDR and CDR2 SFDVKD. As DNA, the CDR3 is TGTGCCACCAGTGATTTCCCCCCGGCCATGGATAACACCGGGGAGCTGTTTTTT. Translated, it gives CATSDFPPAMDNTGELFF.

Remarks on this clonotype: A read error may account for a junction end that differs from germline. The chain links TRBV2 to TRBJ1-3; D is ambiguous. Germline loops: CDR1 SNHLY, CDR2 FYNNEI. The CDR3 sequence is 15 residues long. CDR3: CASSELGFSENTIYF. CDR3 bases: TGTGCCAGCAGTGAACTAGGCTTCTCTGAAAACACCATATATTTT.

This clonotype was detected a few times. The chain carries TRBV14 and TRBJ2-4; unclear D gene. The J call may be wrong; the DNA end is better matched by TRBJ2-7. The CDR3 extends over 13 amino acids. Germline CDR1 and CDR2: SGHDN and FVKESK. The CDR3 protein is CASSPRMTYEQYF. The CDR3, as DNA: TGTGCCAGCAGCCCCCGGATGACCTACGAGCAGTACTTC.

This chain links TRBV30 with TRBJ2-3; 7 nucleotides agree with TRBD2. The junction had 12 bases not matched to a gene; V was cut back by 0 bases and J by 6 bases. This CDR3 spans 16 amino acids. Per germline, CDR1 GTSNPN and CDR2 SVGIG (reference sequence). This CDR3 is CAWSVGLADSRDTQYF. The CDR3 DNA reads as TGTGCCTGGAGTGTTGGGCTAGCGGATTCTAGGGATACGCAGTATTTT. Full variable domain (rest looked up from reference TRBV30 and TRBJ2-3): SQTIHQWPATLVQPVGSPLSLECTVEGTSNPNLYWYRQAAGRGLQLLFYSVGIGQISSEVPQNLSASRPQDRQFILSSKKLLLSDSGFYLCAWSVGLADSRDTQYFGPGTRLTVL.

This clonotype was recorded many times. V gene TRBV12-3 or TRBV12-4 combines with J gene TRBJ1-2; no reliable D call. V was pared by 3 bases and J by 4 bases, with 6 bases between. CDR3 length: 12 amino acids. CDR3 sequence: CASSFSGYGYTF. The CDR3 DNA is TGTGCCAGCAGTTTCTCGGGCTATGGCTACACCTTC.

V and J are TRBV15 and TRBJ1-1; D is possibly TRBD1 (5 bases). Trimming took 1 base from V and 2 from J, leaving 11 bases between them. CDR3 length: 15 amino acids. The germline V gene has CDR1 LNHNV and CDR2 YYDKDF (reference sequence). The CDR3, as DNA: TGTGCCACCAGCAGAGTGAGAGGGGTCAACACTGAAGCTTTCTTT. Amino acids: CATSRVRGVNTEAFF.

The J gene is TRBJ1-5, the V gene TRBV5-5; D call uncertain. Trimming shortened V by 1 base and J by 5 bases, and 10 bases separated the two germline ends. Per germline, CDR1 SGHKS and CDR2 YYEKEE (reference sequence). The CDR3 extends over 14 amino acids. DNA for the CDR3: TGTGCCAGCAGCTTGCACTTCTCGTATCAGCCCCAGCATTTT. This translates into CASSLHFSYQPQHF.

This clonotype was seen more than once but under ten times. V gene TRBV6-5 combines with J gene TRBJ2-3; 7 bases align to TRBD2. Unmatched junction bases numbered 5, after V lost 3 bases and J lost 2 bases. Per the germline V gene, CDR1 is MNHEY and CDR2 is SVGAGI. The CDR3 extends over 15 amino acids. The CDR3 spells CASSYVGTTTDTQYF. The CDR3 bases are TGTGCCAGCAGTTATGTCGGGACTACCACAGATACGCAGTATTTT.

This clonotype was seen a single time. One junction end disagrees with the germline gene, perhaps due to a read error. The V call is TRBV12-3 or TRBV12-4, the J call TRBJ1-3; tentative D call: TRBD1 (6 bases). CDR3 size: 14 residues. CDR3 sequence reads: CARSWSGGPNTIYF. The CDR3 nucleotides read TGTGCCCGCAGTTGGTCGGGGGGGCCAAACACCATATATTTT.